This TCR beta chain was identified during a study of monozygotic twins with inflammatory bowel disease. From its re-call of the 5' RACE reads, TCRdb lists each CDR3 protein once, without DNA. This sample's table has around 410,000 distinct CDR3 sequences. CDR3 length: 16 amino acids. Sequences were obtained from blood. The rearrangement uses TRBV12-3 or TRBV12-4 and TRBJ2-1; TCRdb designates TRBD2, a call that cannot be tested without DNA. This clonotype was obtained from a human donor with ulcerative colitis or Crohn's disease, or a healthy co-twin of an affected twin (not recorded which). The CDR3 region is CASSPPGLAGSNEQFF.